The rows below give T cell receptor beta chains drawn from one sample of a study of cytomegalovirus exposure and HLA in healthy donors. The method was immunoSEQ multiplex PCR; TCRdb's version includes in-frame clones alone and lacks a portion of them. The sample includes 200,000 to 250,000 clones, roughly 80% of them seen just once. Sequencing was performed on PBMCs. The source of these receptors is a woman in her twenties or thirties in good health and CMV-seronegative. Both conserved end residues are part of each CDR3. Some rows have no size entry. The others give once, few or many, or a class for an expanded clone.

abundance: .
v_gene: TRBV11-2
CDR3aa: CASSLDSQVRGGYTF

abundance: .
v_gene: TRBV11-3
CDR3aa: CASSSSILDTQYF

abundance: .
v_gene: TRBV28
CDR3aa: CASSFLGDRGYTF

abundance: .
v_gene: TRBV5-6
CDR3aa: CASSLVGAVSNQETQYF

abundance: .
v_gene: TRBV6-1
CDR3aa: CASSSTLRENQPQHF

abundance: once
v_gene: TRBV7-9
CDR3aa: CASSLGGLACEQYF

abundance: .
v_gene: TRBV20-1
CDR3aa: CSARDLAEQFF

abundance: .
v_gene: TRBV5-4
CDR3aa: CASSRPPGGRGDNEQFF

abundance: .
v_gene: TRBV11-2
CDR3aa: CASSPRLELTGELFF

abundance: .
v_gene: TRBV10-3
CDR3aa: CAISAQTNTEAFF

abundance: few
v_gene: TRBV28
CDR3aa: CASSRFSYEQYF

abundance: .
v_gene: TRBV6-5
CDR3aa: CASSLLSGGYGYTF

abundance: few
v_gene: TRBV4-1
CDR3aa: CASSPGFGTPPGQQYF

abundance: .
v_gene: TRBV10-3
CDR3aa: CASPDRLGQDQPQHF

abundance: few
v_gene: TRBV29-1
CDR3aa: CSVAWTSGGYNEQFF

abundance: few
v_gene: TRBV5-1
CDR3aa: CASINPGGWDSNQPQHF

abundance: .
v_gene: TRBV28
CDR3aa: CASSSPQGAWETQYF

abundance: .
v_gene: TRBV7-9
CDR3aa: CASSFLRRQNTDTQYF

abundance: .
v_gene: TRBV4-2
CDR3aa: CASSQVGLGADTEAFF

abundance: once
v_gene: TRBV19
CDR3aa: CASSSLTSGESEQFF

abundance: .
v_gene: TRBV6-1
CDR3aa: CASSSQTGGDEKLFF

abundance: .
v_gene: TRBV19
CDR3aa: CASSLRTAYGYTF

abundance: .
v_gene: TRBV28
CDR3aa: CASSSGQGRGYTF

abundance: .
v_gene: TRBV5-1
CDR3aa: CASSLAGGLSYNEQFF

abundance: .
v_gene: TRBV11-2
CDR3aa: CASSLGYSGRWDYEQYF

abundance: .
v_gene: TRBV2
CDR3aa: CASKIRPGRRGGEQYF

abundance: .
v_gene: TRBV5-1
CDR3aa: CASAPGSSYNEQFF

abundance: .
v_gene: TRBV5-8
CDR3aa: CASSGHLNTEAFF

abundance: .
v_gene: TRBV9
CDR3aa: CASSGQSSGTPYEQYF

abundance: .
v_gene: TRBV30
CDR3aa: CAWDTNYEQYF

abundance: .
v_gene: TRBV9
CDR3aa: CASSVAEPSYEQYF

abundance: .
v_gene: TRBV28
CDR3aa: CASRGDRGRRETQYF

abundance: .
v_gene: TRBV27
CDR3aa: CASSLNLNSPLHF

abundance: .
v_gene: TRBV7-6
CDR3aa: CASSLYSSGELFF

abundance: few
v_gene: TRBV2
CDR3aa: CASSEGPGTGHYGYTF

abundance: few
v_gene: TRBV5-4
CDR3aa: CASTPGLGGYEQYF

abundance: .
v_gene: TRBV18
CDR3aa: CASSPPSGGQETQYF

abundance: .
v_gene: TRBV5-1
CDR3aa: CASRVGPRDTDTQYF

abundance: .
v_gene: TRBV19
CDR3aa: CASKPGDHDGYTF

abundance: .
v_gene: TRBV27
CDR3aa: CASSPGQGWNSPLHF

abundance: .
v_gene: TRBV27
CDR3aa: CASSRSGGQGDTQYF

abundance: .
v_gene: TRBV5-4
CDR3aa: CASSKTSGGYTGELFF

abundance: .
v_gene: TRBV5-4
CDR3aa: CASSPGTGGTNTEAFF